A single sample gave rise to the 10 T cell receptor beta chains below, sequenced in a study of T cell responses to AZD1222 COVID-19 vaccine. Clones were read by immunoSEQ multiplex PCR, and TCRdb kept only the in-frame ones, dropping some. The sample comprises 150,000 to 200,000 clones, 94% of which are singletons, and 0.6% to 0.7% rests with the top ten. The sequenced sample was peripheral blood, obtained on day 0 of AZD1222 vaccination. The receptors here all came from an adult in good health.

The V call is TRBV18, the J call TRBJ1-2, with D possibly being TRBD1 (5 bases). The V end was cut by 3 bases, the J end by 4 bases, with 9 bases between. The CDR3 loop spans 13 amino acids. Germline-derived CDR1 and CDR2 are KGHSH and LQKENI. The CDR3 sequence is CASSPNGAYGYTF. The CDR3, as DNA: TGTGCCAGCTCACCCAACGGGGCCTATGGCTACACCTTC.

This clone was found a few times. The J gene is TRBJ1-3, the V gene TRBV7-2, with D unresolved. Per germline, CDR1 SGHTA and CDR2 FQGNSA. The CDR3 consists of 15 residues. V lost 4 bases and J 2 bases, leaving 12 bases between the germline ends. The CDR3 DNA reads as TGTGCCAGCAGCTCCACCGTCGGTGCTGGAAACACCATATATTTT. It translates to CASSSTVGAGNTIYF.

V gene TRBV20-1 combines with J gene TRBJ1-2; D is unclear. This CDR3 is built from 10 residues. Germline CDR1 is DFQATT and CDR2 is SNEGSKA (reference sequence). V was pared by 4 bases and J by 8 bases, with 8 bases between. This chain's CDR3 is CSAKAGGYTF. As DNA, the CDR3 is TGCAGTGCTAAGGCGGGAGGCTACACCTTC.

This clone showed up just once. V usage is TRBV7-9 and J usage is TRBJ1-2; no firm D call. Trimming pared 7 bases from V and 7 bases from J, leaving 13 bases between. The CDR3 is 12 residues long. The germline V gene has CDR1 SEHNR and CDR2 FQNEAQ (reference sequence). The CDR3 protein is CASNPGSGGYTF. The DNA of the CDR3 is TGTGCCAGCAATCCGGGGTCCGGTGGCTACACCTTC.

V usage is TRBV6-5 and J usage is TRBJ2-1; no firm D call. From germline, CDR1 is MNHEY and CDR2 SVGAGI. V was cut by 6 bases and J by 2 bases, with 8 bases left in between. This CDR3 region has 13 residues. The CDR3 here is CASSKIAYNEQFF. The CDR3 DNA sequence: TGTGCCAGCAGCAAGATAGCCTACAATGAGCAGTTCTTC.

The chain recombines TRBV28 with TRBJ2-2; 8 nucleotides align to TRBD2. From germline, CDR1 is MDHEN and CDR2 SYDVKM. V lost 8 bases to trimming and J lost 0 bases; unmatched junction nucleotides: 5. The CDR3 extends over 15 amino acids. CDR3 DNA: TGTGCCAGCGAGACTAGCGCCACGAACACCGGGGAGCTGTTTTTT. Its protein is CASETSATNTGELFF.

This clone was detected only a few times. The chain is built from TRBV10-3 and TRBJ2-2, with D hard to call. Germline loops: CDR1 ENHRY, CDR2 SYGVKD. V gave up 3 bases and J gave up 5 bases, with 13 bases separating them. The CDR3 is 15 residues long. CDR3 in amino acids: CAISDFSRGTGELFF. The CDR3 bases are TGTGCCATCAGTGACTTCAGTCGCGGTACCGGGGAGCTGTTTTTT.

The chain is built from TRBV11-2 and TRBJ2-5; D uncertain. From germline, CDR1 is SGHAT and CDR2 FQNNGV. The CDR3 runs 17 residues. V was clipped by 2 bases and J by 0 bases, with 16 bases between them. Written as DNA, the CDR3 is TGTGCCAGCAGCTTAATACTGAGGTCCAAGTACCAAGAGACCCAGTACTTC. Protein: CASSLILRSKYQETQYF.

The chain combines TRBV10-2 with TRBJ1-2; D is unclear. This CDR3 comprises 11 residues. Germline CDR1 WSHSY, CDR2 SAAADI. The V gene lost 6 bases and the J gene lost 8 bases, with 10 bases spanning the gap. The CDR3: CASRRAVGYTF. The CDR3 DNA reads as TGCGCCAGCAGGAGGGCAGTGGGCTACACCTTC.

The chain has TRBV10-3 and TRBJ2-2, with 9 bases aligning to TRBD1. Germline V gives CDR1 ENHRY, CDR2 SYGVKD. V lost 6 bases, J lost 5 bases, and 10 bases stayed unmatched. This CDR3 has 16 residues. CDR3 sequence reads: CAIRDPGQGATGELFF. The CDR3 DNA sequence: TGTGCCATCAGAGATCCGGGACAGGGAGCAACCGGGGAGCTGTTTTTT.